The 32 T cell receptor beta chains below were found in one sample sequenced in a study of T cells in women clearing cervical HPV infection. Using immunoSEQ multiplex PCR, the repertoire was profiled, and TCRdb retains in-frame clones only, with some absent. Its clone listing holds around 39,000 clones. The sample was blood buffy coat. The receptors come from a woman aged 18 to 75 with a cervical HPV16 infection that either progressed to CIN3+ or cleared (not recorded which).

With respect to this clone: The read ends 3 residues before the CDR3 terminus; that terminus is restored from the germline J gene. The chain joins TRBV28 to TRBJ1-5; D gene unclear. V was cut by 8 bases and J by 2 bases, with 10 bases left in between. Germline loops: CDR1 MDHEN, CDR2 SYDVKM. The CDR3 has 13 amino acids. The CDR3: CASVNSRNQPQHF. The sequenced CDR3 bases are TGTGCCAGCGTAAACAGCCGCAATCAGCCC.

Of note for this clone: The read ends 3 residues shy of where the CDR3 ends; the end is completed using the germline J gene. The chain carries TRBV7-2 and TRBJ2-5; 7 bases align to TRBD1. The CDR3 loop spans 13 amino acids. With 5 bases clipped from V and 2 bases from J, the junction kept 2 bases outside the gene matches. Germline CDR1 is SGHTA and CDR2 is FQGNSA. The part of the CDR3 DNA that was read is TGTGCCAGCAGCCGGACAGGTCAAGAGACC. Translating gives CASSRTGQET. The entire CDR3 sequence reads CASSRTGQETQYF.

For this clone: Read sequence stops 3 residues before the CDR3 end, and the germline J gene provides the missing end. V usage is TRBV7-3 and J usage is TRBJ2-7; the match to TRBD1 covers 10 bases. The CDR3 runs to 16 residues. CDR1 SGHTA and CDR2 FQGTGA come from the germline V gene. The ends lost 4 bases at V and 1 base at J; junction bases unmatched: 7. The CDR3 bases that were read are TGTGCCAGCAGCTCCGGACAGGGGGGAATATCCTACGAG. Its translation: CASSSGQGGISYE. The CDR3 in its entirety is CASSSGQGGISYEQYF. The variable domain in full, completed from reference TRBV7-3 and TRBJ2-7, reads GAGVSQTPSNKVTEKGKYVELRCDPISGHTALYWYRQSLGQGPEFLIYFQGTGAADDSGLPNDRFFAVRPEGSVSTLKIQRTERGDSAVYLCASSSGQGGISYEQYFGPGTRLTVT.

To note about this clone: The CDR3 goes on 3 residues after the read ends, and that part is filled in from the germline J gene. Other nucleotide sequences in the sample specify the same CDR3. The chain combines TRBV28 with TRBJ1-4; 7 bases line up with TRBD1. The CDR3 sequence is 14 residues long. Trimming cost V 6 bases and J 8 bases; bases outside gene matches: 9. Looked up from germline, CDR1 is MDHEN and CDR2 is SYDVKM. The sequenced part of the CDR3 DNA is TGTGCCAGCAGCCTGACAGGGCTCAAGGAAAAA. Encoded protein: CASSLTGLKEK. The full CDR3 sequence reads CASSLTGLKEKLFF.

About this clone: The CDR3 end is not reached by the read, which stops 3 residues before it; the germline J gene fills it in. V is TRBV7-9 and J is TRBJ1-2, with 8 bases that match TRBD1. The germline V gene has CDR1 SEHNR and CDR2 FQNEAQ (reference sequence). CDR3 length: 13 residues. The chain's CDR3 is CATTQGVLYDYTF. The sequenced CDR3 bases are TGTGCCACCACACAGGGGGTCCTCTACGAC.

Note on this clone: The read gets to within 3 residues of the CDR3 end, and the germline J gene fills in the rest. This chain uses TRBV7-6 with TRBJ1-1; D unresolved. CDR3 length equals 14 residues. V lost 4 bases and J lost 1, with 10 bases in between. Germline CDR1 reads SGHVS; CDR2 reads FNYEAQ. The CDR3 is CASSSGLGNTEAFF. The covered CDR3 bases are TGTGCCAGCAGCTCAGGACTGGGGAACACTGAA.

In the case of this clone: Read sequence stops 3 residues before the CDR3 end, and the germline J gene provides the missing end. The chain uses TRBV30 and TRBJ1-1; 8 bases match TRBD1. V was clipped by 2 bases and J by 4 bases; unmatched bases: 3. CDR1 is GTSNPN and CDR2 is SVGIG in the germline V gene (reference sequence). The CDR3 loop spans 13 amino acids. The part of the CDR3 DNA that was read is TGTGCCTGGAGTATTACAGGGGGCACTGAA. This encodes CAWSITGGTE. The entire CDR3 protein is CAWSITGGTEAFF.

As regards this clone: The read ends 3 residues early relative to the CDR3; the germline J gene fills the gap. The V gene is TRBV10-3, the J gene TRBJ2-1, with TRBD2 matching 9 bases. V lost 0 bases and J lost 2; bases outside the gene matches: 5. Germline loops: CDR1 ENHRY, CDR2 SYGVKD. The CDR3 sequence is 17 residues long. The CDR3 here is CAISESGAGGPYNEQFF. The DNA read from the CDR3 is TGTGCCATCAGTGAGTCAGGAGCGGGAGGACCCTACAATGAG.

Regarding this clone: The CDR3 goes on 3 residues after the read ends, and that part is filled in from the germline J gene. This sequence joins TRBV19 and TRBJ2-3, with 12 bases identical to TRBD2. Germline V gene sequence: CDR1 LNHDA, CDR2 SQIVND (reference sequence). The CDR3 sequence is 16 residues long. V lost 7 bases to trimming and J lost 5 bases; unmatched junction nucleotides: 10. The covered CDR3 bases are TGTGCCAGTAAGGCCGGGACTAGCGGGTCGGAAGATACG. Translating gives CASKAGTSGSEDT. The complete CDR3 protein is CASKAGTSGSEDTQYF. Variable domain in full (rest from reference TRBV19 and TRBJ2-3): DGGITQSPKYLFRKEGQNVTLSCEQNLNHDAMYWYRQDPGQGLRLIYYSQIVNDFQKGDIAEGYSVSREKKESFPLTVTSAQKNPTAFYLCASKAGTSGSEDTQYFGPGTRLTVL.

With regard to this clone: The read halts 3 residues ahead of the CDR3 end, with the missing end drawn from the germline J gene. The chain is built from TRBV20-1 and TRBJ2-5; possibly TRBD2 for D (6 bases). The CDR3 has 14 amino acids. CDR1 is DFQATT and CDR2 is SNEGSKA in the germline V gene (reference sequence). The V end lost 0 bases, the J end lost 5 bases, and 13 bases lay between the germline ends. The CDR3 is CSARDSGGMETQYF. CDR3 bases read: TGCAGTGCTAGAGACTCTGGGGGGATGGAGACC.

As regards this clone: Read coverage stops 3 residues before the CDR3 terminus; the germline J gene supplies the remainder. This chain joins TRBV18 and TRBJ1-3; weak D call: TRBD1 (6 bases). V lost 3 bases, J lost 4 bases, and 13 bases lay in between. The CDR3 is made up of 15 amino acids. Germline loops: CDR1 KGHSH, CDR2 LQKENI. The CDR3 sequence: CASSPVEGVGNTIYF. CDR3 DNA (partial): TGTGCCAGCTCACCGGTTGAGGGGGTCGGAAACACC.

CDR3 DNA, as far as it was read: TGTGCCAGCAGTTACGGGACAGGCGGTCGTGGC. Its protein product is CASSYGTGGRG. The full CDR3 sequence reads CASSYGTGGRGYTF. The chain links TRBV6-2 or TRBV6-3 to TRBJ1-2, with 8 nucleotides matching TRBD1. The CDR3 extends 3 residues past the end of the read, so its final part is completed from the germline J gene. There are 14 residues in the CDR3. V lost 2 bases, J lost 7 bases, and 6 bases stayed unmatched. Looked up from germline, CDR1 is MNHEY and CDR2 is SVGEGT.

Details on this clone: Read coverage stops 3 residues before the CDR3 terminus; the germline J gene supplies the remainder. The chain combines TRBV20-1 with TRBJ2-3; possibly TRBD2 for D (5 bases). Looked up from germline, CDR1 is DFQATT and CDR2 is SNEGSKA (reference sequence). This CDR3 spans 13 amino acids. Deletions cut 3 bases from V and 5 bases from J, with 12 bases between. CDR3 bases read: TGCAGTGCTAGCGGACTCCCCGTAGATACG. It yields the protein CSASGLPVDT. The entire CDR3 sequence reads CSASGLPVDTQYF.

With respect to this clone: The CDR3 end is not reached by the read, which stops 3 residues before it; the germline J gene fills it in. The J gene is TRBJ1-5, the V gene TRBV20-1; TRBD1 agrees at 11 bases. The CDR3 has 18 residues. The germline CDR1 and CDR2 sequences are DFQATT and SNEGSKA (reference sequence). V was pared by 3 bases and J by 2 bases, with 12 bases of the junction left unmatched. CDR3 sequence: CSASARGTGGFGNQPQHF. CDR3 DNA, as far as it was read: TGCAGTGCTAGTGCCCGGGGGACAGGGGGTTTCGGCAATCAGCCC.

As for this clone: The read stops 3 residues short of the end of the CDR3; the missing end is completed from the germline J gene. The chain couples TRBV20-1 to TRBJ2-4, with 11 nucleotides matching TRBD1. Germline-derived CDR1 and CDR2 are DFQATT and SNEGSKA (reference sequence). V dropped 0 bases and J dropped 1; count of bases not matched to a gene: 11. This CDR3 region has 19 residues. CDR3 region: CSAREGTGGSLGAKNIQYF. The CDR3 bases that were read are TGCAGTGCTAGAGAGGGGACAGGGGGATCTCTTGGGGCCAAAAACATT.

Details on this clone: The read terminates 3 residues ahead of where the CDR3 ends, so the germline J gene completes it. The chain is built from TRBV28 and TRBJ1-5; weak D call: TRBD1 (5 bases). The germline V and J ends were trimmed by 5 bases and 3 bases, with 14 bases remaining between them. CDR1 and CDR2 from the germline V gene are MDHEN and SYDVKM. The CDR3 covers 15 residues. Partial CDR3 DNA: TGTGCCAGCAGTGCTCCCCAGGGCGTCAATCAGCCC. Translated: CASSAPQGVNQP. The entire CDR3 is CASSAPQGVNQPQHF.

Details on this clone: Sequencing ends 3 residues short of the CDR3 end; the germline J gene provides the rest. This chain joins TRBV29-1 and TRBJ2-5; 7 nucleotides agree with TRBD1. Germline CDR1 reads SQVTM; CDR2 reads ANQGSEA. The length of the CDR3 is 13 residues. V shed 3 bases, J shed 2 bases, and the junction held 3 bases outside the gene matches. The part of the CDR3 DNA that was read is TGCAGCGTTGAGAAGGACAGGCAAGAGACC. Translating it yields CSVEKDRQET. Given in full, the CDR3 is CSVEKDRQETQYF. The full variable domain, rest sourced from reference TRBV29-1 and TRBJ2-5, is SAVISQKPSRDICQRGTSLTIQCQVDSQVTMMFWYRQQPGQSLTLIATANQGSEATYESGFVIDKFPISRPNLTFSTLTVSNMSPEDSSIYLCSVEKDRQETQYFGPGTRLLVL.

Regarding this clone: The CDR3 is cut off 3 residues early in the read; its end comes from the germline J gene. V is TRBV28 and J is TRBJ2-2; D may be TRBD1 (5 bases). The CDR3 has 14 amino acids. The germline CDR1 and CDR2 sequences are MDHEN and SYDVKM. With 6 bases removed from V and 8 bases from J, the gap between germline ends came to 16 bases. CDR3 residues: CASRQAGLDGELFF. The covered CDR3 bases are TGTGCCAGCAGACAAGCAGGGTTAGATGGGGAG.

A note on this clone: The read finishes 3 residues shy of the CDR3 end, and the germline J gene is used to complete it. The V gene is TRBV9, the J gene TRBJ2-5; 10 nucleotides agree with TRBD2. V lost 0 bases and J lost 5; bases outside the gene matches: 7. Per germline, CDR1 SGDLS and CDR2 YYNGEE. The CDR3 runs to 16 residues. The CDR3 region is CASSVATSGVFETQYF. The sequenced CDR3 bases are TGTGCCAGCAGCGTAGCAACTAGCGGGGTATTTGAGACC. The full variable domain, in which reference TRBV9 and TRBJ2-5 provide the parts outside the CDR3, is DSGVTQTPKHLITATGQRVTLRCSPRSGDLSVYWYQQSLDQGLQFLIQYYNGEERAKGNILERFSAQQFPDLHSELNLSSLELGDSALYFCASSVATSGVFETQYFGPGTRLLVL.

About this clone: Coverage ceases 3 residues before the CDR3 finishes, and the germline J gene fills in the end. The chain is built from TRBV12-3 or TRBV12-4 and TRBJ2-7; 11 nucleotides agree with TRBD2. The CDR3 spans 18 residues. Trimming at V came to 0 bases and at J to 4 bases, leaving 11 bases not matched to a gene. CDR3 DNA, as far as it was read: TGTGCCAGCAGTTTAGCCGACTGGGCTAGCGGGGGGAGATACGAG. Encoded protein: CASSLADWASGGRYE. The whole CDR3 protein is CASSLADWASGGRYEQYF.

Details on this clone: With the read ending 3 residues before the CDR3 end, the germline J gene is used to fill in that end. V usage is TRBV12-3 or TRBV12-4 and J usage is TRBJ2-7; maybe TRBD1 (6 bases). The CDR3 extends over 14 amino acids. Trimming cost V 4 bases and J 0 bases, with 10 bases left between them. CDR3 DNA (partial): TGTGCCAGCAGTTCCGGGACAACCTCCTACGAG. Translation: CASSSGTTSYE. In full, the CDR3 reads CASSSGTTSYEQYF.

Details on this clone: From the germline J gene comes the end of the CDR3, since the read stops 3 residues before it. This chain connects TRBV6-4 to TRBJ1-2; the match to TRBD1 covers 7 bases. V was pared by 0 bases and J by 4 bases, with 8 bases of the junction left unmatched. The germline gives CDR1 MRHNA, CDR2 SNTAGT. The CDR3 is made up of 16 amino acids. Partial CDR3 DNA: TGTGCCAGCAGTGACTCACTTGGGACAGCCGTCTATGGC. It yields the protein CASSDSLGTAVYG. The whole CDR3 sequence is CASSDSLGTAVYGYTF.

About this clone itself: The read ends 3 residues early relative to the CDR3; the germline J gene fills the gap. The rearrangement links TRBV7-3 to TRBJ2-6; no clear D. CDR1 SGHTA and CDR2 FQGTGA come from the germline V gene. V lost 2 bases and J 1 base, leaving 9 bases between the germline ends. This CDR3 region has 16 residues. The CDR3 region is CASSLDTFSGANVLTF. The CDR3 bases that were read are TGTGCCAGCAGCTTAGACACATTTTCTGGGGCCAACGTC.

Note on this clone: The CDR3 extends 3 residues past the end of the read, so its final part is completed from the germline J gene. This chain joins TRBV28 and TRBJ2-5; possibly TRBD2 for D (6 bases). This CDR3 is 15 amino acids long. Per germline, CDR1 MDHEN and CDR2 SYDVKM. Trimming stripped 4 bases from V and 7 bases from J, with 19 bases between. The DNA read from the CDR3 is TGTGCCAGCAGTTCATCTGACGGGGGTTTTAGGACC. Translation: CASSSSDGGFRT. The full CDR3 sequence reads CASSSSDGGFRTQYF. Together with reference TRBV28 and TRBJ2-5, the CDR3 gives the full variable domain: DVKVTQSSRYLVKRTGEKVFLECVQDMDHENMFWYRQDPGLGLRLIYFSYDVKMKEKGDIPEGYSVSREKKERFSLILESASTNQTSMYLCASSSSDGGFRTQYFGPGTRLLVL.

To note about this clone: The sequence runs out 3 residues before the end of the CDR3; the remainder is reconstructed from the germline J gene. V gene TRBV4-2 combines with J gene TRBJ2-1; 8 bases are a match to TRBD2. J was trimmed by 0 bases and V by 4 bases; bases with no gene match: 11. Germline lookup yields CDR1 LGHNA and CDR2 YNFKEQ. This CDR3 has 18 amino acids. Incomplete CDR3 DNA: TGTGCCAGCAGCCCGGGGGGGGGAGACAGGACCTCCTACAATGAG. Protein sequence: CASSPGGGDRTSYNE. The full CDR3 sequence reads CASSPGGGDRTSYNEQFF.

A word on this clone: The read comes to an end 3 residues before the CDR3 does, leaving the germline J gene to fill in the end. The chain employs TRBV20-1 and TRBJ1-3; D is unclear. The CDR3 contains 13 residues. CDR1 and CDR2 (germline): DFQATT, SNEGSKA (reference sequence). V was shortened by 2 bases and J by 2 bases, with 7 bases between the two germline ends. The CDR3 DNA, read in part, is TGCAGTGCTAGAATGTCGGCTGGAAACACC. It codes for CSARMSAGNT. The full CDR3 protein reads CSARMSAGNTIYF.

Details on this clone: Compared with germline, one end of the junction differs, possibly owing to a read error. The read halts 3 residues ahead of the CDR3 end, with the missing end drawn from the germline J gene. This chain uses TRBV5-6 with TRBJ2-7; either TRBD1 or TRBD2 may supply D (6 bases each). Germline CDR1 and CDR2: SGHDT and YYEEEE. The CDR3 consists of 13 residues. The covered CDR3 bases are TGTGCCGGCAGCTTGCGGGACAACTACGAG. The encoded protein is CAGSLRDNYE. The CDR3, in full, reads CAGSLRDNYEQYF. The whole variable domain, remainder taken from reference TRBV5-6 and TRBJ2-7, is DAGVTQSPTHLIKTRGQQVTLRCSPKSGHDTVSWYQQALGQGPQFIFQYYEEEERQRGNFPDRFSGHQFPNYSSELNVNALLLGDSALYLCAGSLRDNYEQYFGPGTRLTVT.

In the case of this clone: The junction shows a germline mismatch at one end, possibly a read error. The read comes to an end 3 residues before the CDR3 does, leaving the germline J gene to fill in the end. V and J are TRBV4-2 and TRBJ1-4; 11 bases are shared with TRBD1. This CDR3 region has 15 residues. Germline V lookup: CDR1 LGHNA, CDR2 YNFKEQ. The sequenced part of the CDR3 DNA is TGCGCCAGCAGCCAAGTCGGGACAGGGGGAAGACAA. Amino acid sequence: CASSQVGTGGRQ. The complete CDR3 reads CASSQVGTGGRQLFF.

About this clone: The CDR3 end falls 3 residues outside the read, so it is completed with the germline J gene. The gene calls are TRBV19 and TRBJ2-1, with D maybe TRBD1 (6 bases). This CDR3 spans 16 amino acids. Trimming removed 5 bases at V and 8 bases at J, with 22 bases between. Germline assignment: CDR1 LNHDA and CDR2 SQIVND (reference sequence). The part of the CDR3 DNA that was read is TGTGCCAGTAGTCCCCACACAGGGTTTGTTGACGATGAG. Amino acids: CASSPHTGFVDDE. The entire CDR3 sequence reads CASSPHTGFVDDEQFF.

About this clone itself: Read coverage stops 3 residues before the CDR3 terminus; the germline J gene supplies the remainder. V and J are TRBV7-2 and TRBJ2-3; D unresolved. The CDR3 has 15 amino acids. CDR1 and CDR2 from the germline V gene are SGHTA and FQGNSA. V gave up 5 bases and J gave up 2 bases, with 14 bases separating them. CDR3 residues: CASSQPTVTTDTQYF. The covered CDR3 bases are TGTGCCAGCAGCCAACCTACGGTTACCACAGATACG.

Note on this clone: The read gets to within 3 residues of the CDR3 end, and the germline J gene fills in the rest. This chain links TRBV20-1 with TRBJ1-2; 7 bases match TRBD1. This CDR3 contains 16 residues. V gave up 3 bases and J gave up 0 bases; unmatched junction bases: 10. Looked up from germline, CDR1 is DFQATT and CDR2 is SNEGSKA (reference sequence). The sequenced CDR3 bases are TGCAGTGCTAGGGGGATTCACAGGGGTCCTAACTATGGC. The encoded protein is CSARGIHRGPNYG. The whole CDR3 reads CSARGIHRGPNYGYTF.

With respect to this clone: The read halts 3 residues ahead of the CDR3 end, with the missing end drawn from the germline J gene. The chain employs TRBV25-1 and TRBJ2-5, with 7 bases that match TRBD2. This CDR3 contains 15 residues. In germline, CDR1 is MGHDK, CDR2 SYGVNS. With 1 base clipped from V and 5 bases from J, the junction kept 7 bases outside the gene matches. The CDR3 reads CASSESGEGRETQYF. CDR3 bases read: TGTGCCAGCAGTGAATCCGGGGAGGGCCGGGAGACC.